This T cell receptor beta chain comes out of a study of CD8+CD57+ T cells in acquired aplastic anemia (dated by TCRdb to between 2018 and 2020). About the investigation overall: On average, sorted CD4+ and CD8+ cells yielded 3.2 ug of extracted DNA, with a range of 0.2 to 27.4 ug. CD8+CD57+ expansion was defined as frequency above the mean frequency observed in healthy subjects.

Patients chosen for sequencing had shown expansion of CD8+CD57+ cells by flow cytometry. All patients had severe acquired aplastic anemia diagnosed by International Study of Aplastic Anemia and Agranulocytosis and Camitta criteria. At the time blood was sampled, none of the patients had received any therapy. In the study, sorted CD4+ and CD8+ blood T cells from patients with severe aplastic anemia and from healthy subjects underwent deep sequencing of TCR repertoires. Patients were enrolled in the USA under clinicaltrials.gov protocols 00001620, 01623167, 00001397, 00071045, 00081523 and 00961064. Ficoll-Paque density gradient centrifugation was used to isolate peripheral blood mononuclear cells. Before DNA extraction, CD4+ and CD8+ T cells were sorted with FACS or magnetic beads. Profiling of TCR beta VDJ combinations and CDR3 sequences used genomic DNA as the template. TCR repertoire sequencing was run on an Illumina HiSeq 2000. The published analysis was carried out like this. Repertoire assessment relied on Simpson's diversity index, CDR3 size and DJ length profiles, and TRBV/TRBJ rearrangement plots. The most abundant DNA sequence in the deep sequencing data was defined as the immunodominant clone. CDR3 amino acid sequences were screened for sharing across subjects and were compared with published repertoires and the VDJdb database. The raw public reads went through TCRdb reprocessing: fastp at Q25, MiXCR clone calling, in-frame beta chains kept. Every distinct CDR3 protein forms one entry, paired with its most common genes and DNA. In this record, the V and J calls reflect TCRdb's handling and not the investigators' own analysis. The sample records under 350,000 distinct CDR3 sequences, roughly 61% of which are singletons. The top ten clonotypes cover 1.3% of the sample.

Results the study describes overall, beyond this receptor: Roughly 30 CD8+ CDR3 sequences were shared between patients and controls but appeared highly expressed in patients and within their immunodominant clones. Patients and healthy controls showed no significant difference in CD8+ Simpson's diversity (P=0.060).

This clonotype showed up many times. No cognate antigen has been identified for it. Nothing much larger sits one base from this clone, and base qualities are not available. This sequence was found in a human donor with aplastic anemia. What was sequenced was sorted CD4+, CD8+, or CD8+CD57+ T cells (not recorded which) from PBMCs.

The nucleotides are TGTGCCAGCAGCTCGAAGCGGGAGGACAATGAGCAGTTCTTC. It specifies CASSSKREDNEQFF. This receptor chain uses TRBV7-3 and TRBJ2-1; 9 middle bases align to TRBD2. The germline V gene sets CDR1 to SGHTA and CDR2 to FQGTGA. Germline trimming amounts to 4 bases on V and 5 bases on J, with 3 as the count of junction bases outside the gene matches. From its cysteine to its phenylalanine, the CDR3 spans 14 amino acids. The DNA shown is the 42-base CDR3, in frame from base 1.